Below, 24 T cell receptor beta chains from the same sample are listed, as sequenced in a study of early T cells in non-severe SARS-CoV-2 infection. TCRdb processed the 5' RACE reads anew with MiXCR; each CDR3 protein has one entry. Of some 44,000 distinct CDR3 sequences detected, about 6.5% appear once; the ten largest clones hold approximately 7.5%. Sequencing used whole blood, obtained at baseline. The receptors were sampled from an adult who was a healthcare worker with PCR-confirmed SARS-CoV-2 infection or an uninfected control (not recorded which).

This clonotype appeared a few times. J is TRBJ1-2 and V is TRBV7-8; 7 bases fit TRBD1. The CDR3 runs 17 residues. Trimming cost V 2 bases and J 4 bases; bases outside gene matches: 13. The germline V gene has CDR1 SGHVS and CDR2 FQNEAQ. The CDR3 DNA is TGTGCCAGCAGCTTAAACTTAATGGCAGGGGGTGCCTATGGCTACACCTTC. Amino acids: CASSLNLMAGGAYGYTF.

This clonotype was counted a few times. The CDR3 here is CAWSRLAGAGETQYF. The CDR3 DNA follows: TGTGCCTGGAGTCGTCTAGCGGGGGCCGGGGAGACCCAGTACTTC. The chain joins TRBV30 to TRBJ2-5; 10 bases map to TRBD2. CDR3 length: 15 amino acids. V was clipped by 2 bases and J by 5 bases; unmatched bases: 8. Per germline, CDR1 GTSNPN and CDR2 SVGIG (reference sequence).

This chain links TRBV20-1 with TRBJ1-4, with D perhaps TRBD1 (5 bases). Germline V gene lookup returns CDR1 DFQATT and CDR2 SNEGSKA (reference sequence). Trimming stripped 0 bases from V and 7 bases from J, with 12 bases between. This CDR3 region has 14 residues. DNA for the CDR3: TGCAGTGCTAGAGATGACAGAGAGCCTGAAAAACTGTTTTTT. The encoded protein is CSARDDREPEKLFF.

For the CDR3, the DNA is TGCAGCTTAGATACGCAGTATTTT. This sequence encodes CSLDTQYF. The chain carries TRBV20-1 and TRBJ2-3, with unresolved D. The germline V gene has CDR1 DFQATT and CDR2 SNEGSKA (reference sequence). The CDR3 sequence is 8 residues long.

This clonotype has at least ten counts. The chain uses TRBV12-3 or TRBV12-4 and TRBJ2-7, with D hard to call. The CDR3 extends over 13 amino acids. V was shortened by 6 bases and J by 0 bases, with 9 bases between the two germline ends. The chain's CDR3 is CASSVTYSYEQYF. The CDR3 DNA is TGTGCCAGCAGCGTTACATACTCCTACGAGCAGTACTTC.

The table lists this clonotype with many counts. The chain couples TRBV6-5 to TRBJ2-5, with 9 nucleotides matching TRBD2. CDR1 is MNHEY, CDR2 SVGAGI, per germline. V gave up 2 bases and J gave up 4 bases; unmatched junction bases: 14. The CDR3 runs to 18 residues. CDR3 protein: CASSYQGIEAGGRETQYF. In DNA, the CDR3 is TGTGCCAGCAGTTACCAAGGCATAGAGGCGGGGGGGCGAGAGACCCAGTACTTC.

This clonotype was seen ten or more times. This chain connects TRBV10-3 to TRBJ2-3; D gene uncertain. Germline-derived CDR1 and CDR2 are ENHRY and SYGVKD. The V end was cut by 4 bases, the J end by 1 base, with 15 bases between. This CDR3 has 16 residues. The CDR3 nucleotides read TGTGCCATCAGTGGCATTTTTACTCCTGGCACAGATACGCAGTATTTT. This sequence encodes CAISGIFTPGTDTQYF.

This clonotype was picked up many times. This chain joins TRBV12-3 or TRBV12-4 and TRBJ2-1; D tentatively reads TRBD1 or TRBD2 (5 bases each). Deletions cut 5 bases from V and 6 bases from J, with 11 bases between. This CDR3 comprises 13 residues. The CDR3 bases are TGTGCCAGCAGTCAAGGGACCCCCAATGAGCAGTTCTTC. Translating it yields CASSQGTPNEQFF.

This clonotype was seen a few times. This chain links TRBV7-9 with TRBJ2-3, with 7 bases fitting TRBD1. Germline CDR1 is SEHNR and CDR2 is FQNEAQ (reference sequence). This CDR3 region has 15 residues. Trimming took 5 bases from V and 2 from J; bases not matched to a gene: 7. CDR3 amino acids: CASSLLGGNTDTQYF. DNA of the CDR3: TGTGCCAGCAGCCTGCTAGGGGGCAACACAGATACGCAGTATTTT.

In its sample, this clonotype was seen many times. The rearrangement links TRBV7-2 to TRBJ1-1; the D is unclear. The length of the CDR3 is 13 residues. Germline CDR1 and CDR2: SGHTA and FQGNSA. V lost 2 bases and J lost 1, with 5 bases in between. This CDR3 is CASSLRENTEAFF. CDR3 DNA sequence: TGTGCCAGCAGCTTAAGAGAGAACACTGAAGCTTTCTTT.

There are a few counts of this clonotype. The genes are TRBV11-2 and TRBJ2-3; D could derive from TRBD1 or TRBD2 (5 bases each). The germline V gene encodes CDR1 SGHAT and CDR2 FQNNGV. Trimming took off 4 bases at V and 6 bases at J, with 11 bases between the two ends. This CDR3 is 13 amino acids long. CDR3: CASSSRDHDTQYF. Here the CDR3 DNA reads TGTGCCAGCAGCTCCCGGGACCACGATACGCAGTATTTT.

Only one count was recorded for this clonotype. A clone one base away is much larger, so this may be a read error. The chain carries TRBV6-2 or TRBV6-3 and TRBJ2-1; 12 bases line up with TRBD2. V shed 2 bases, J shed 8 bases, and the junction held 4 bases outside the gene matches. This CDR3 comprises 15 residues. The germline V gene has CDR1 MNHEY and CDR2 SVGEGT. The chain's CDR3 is CASSYPSGGAYEQFF. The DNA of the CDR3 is TGTGCCAGCAGTTACCCTAGCGGGGGGGCGTATGAGCAGTTCTTC.

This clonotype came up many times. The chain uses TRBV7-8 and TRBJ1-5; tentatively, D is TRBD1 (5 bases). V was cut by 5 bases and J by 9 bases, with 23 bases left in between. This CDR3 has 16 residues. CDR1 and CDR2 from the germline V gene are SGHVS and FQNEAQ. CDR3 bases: TGTGCCAGCAGCCTAGGGGTTCCAGGAAGCGGACCGCCCCAGCATTTT. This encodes CASSLGVPGSGPPQHF.

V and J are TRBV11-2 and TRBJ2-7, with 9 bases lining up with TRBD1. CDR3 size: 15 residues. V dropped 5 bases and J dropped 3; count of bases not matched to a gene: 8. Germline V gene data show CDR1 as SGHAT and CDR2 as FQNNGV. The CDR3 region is CASSGPGQGYYEQYF. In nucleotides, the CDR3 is TGTGCCAGCAGCGGACCGGGACAGGGCTACTACGAGCAGTACTTC. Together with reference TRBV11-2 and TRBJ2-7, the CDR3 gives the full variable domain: EAGVAQSPRYKIIEKRQSVAFWCNPISGHATLYWYQQILGQGPKLLIQFQNNGVVDDSQLPKDRFSAERLKGVDSTLKIQPAKLEDSAVYLCASSGPGQGYYEQYFGPGTRLTVT.

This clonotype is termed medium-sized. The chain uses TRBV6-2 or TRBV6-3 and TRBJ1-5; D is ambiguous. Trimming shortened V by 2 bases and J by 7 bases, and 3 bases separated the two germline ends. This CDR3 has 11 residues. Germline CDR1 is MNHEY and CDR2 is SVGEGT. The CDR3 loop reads CASSYPQPQHF. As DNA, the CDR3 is TGTGCCAGCAGTTACCCCCAGCCCCAGCATTTT.

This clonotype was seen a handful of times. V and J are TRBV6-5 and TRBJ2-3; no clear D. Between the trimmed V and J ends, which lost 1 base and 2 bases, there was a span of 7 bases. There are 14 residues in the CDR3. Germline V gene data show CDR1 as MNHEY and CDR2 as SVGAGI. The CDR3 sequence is CASSYLHSTDTQYF. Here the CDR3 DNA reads TGTGCCAGCAGTTACTTACACTCCACAGATACGCAGTATTTT.

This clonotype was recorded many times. CDR3 in DNA: TGTGCCATCAGTGACAACAGGGGGCTTAACGAGCAGTACTTC. Amino acids: CAISDNRGLNEQYF. The chain employs TRBV10-3 and TRBJ2-7; 9 bases fit TRBD1. The CDR3 loop spans 14 amino acids. Trimming at V came to 3 bases and at J to 5 bases, leaving 5 bases not matched to a gene. Germline-derived CDR1 and CDR2 are ENHRY and SYGVKD.

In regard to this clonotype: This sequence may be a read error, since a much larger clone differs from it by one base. This CDR3 is CVSSPLDTEAFF. The DNA for the CDR3 is TGTGTCAGCTCACCTCTAGACACTGAAGCTTTCTTT. This chain joins TRBV18 and TRBJ1-1, with D unresolved. The germline gives CDR1 KGHSH, CDR2 LQKENI. The CDR3 loop spans 12 amino acids.

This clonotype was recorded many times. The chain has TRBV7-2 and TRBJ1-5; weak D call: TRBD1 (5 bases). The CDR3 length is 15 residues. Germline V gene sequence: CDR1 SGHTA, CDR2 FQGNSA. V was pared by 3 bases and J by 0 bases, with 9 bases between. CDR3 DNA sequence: TGTGCCAGCAGCTTGACACAGGATAGCAATCAGCCCCAGCATTTT. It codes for CASSLTQDSNQPQHF.

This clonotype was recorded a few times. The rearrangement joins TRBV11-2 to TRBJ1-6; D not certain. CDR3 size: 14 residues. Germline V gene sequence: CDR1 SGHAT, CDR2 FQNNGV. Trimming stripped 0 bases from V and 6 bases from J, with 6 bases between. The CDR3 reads CASSLEGSNSPLHF. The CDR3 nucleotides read TGTGCCAGCAGCTTAGAAGGGAGTAATTCACCCCTCCACTTT.

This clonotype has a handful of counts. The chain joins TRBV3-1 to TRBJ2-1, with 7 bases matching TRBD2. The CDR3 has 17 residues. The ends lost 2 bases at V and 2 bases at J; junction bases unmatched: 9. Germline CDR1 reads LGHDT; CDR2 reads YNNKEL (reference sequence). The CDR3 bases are TGTGCCAGCAGCCAAAGATCGACTAGCAACACCTACAATGAGCAGTTCTTC. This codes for CASSQRSTSNTYNEQFF.

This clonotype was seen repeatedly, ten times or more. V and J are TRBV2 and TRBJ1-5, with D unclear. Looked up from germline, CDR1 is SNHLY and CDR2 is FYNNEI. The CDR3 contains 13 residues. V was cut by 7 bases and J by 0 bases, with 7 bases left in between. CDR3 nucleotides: TGTGCCAGCAAGCAGGATAGCAATCAGCCCCAGCATTTT. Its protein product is CASKQDSNQPQHF. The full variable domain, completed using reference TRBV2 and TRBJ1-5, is EPEVTQTPSHQVTQMGQEVILRCVPISNHLYFYWYRQILGQKVEFLVSFYNNEISEKSEIFDDQFSVERPDGSNFTLKIRSTKLEDSAMYFCASKQDSNQPQHFGDGTRLSIL.

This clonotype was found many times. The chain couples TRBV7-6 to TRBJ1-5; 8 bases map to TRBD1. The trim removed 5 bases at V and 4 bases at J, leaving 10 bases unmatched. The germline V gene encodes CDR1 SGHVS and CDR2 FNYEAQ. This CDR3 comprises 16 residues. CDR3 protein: CASSPYTGQGNQPQHF. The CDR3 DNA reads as TGTGCCAGCAGCCCCTACACTGGACAGGGTAATCAGCCCCAGCATTTT.

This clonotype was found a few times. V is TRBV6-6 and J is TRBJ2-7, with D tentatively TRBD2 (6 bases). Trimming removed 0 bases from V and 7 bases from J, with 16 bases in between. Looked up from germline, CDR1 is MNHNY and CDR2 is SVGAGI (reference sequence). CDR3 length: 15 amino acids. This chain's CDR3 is CASSYSSGGSGEQYF. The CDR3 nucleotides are TGTGCCAGCAGTTACTCGAGTGGAGGGAGTGGGGAGCAGTACTTC.